The source of this T cell receptor beta chain is a study of CD8 T cells in Susac syndrome. Points from the study as a whole: In Susac syndrome, CD4+ T cell repertoires lacked any clonal expansion.

Negative isolation yielded the CD8+ and CD4+ T cells, while FACS enriched the TEMRA cells. Note on this clonotype: The antigen is undetermined.

The CDR3 is made up of 17 amino acids. Trimming took 5 bases from V and 5 from J; bases not matched to a gene: 16. With random hexamers, reverse transcription was performed on about 0.5 to 1 ug of RNA. The CDR3 of TCR beta was amplified by immunoSEQ multiplex PCR across 54 Vbeta and 13 Jbeta. TCRdb analysed the immunoSEQ multiplex PCR reads with MiXCR anew, one entry per CDR3 protein. The data show 240,000 or so distinct CDR3 sequences, 90% to 96% seen once. The V and J genes are TRBV12-3 or TRBV12-4 and TRBJ1-2; TRBD1 matches 8 bases. The sample was CD4+ T cells from PBMCs. This TCR was recovered from a human donor with Susac syndrome. CDR3 sequence (DNA): TGTGCCAGCAGTCCCCGCAGGGGGCTGGGCCCAAGTTATGGCTACACCTTC. Translation: CASSPRRGLGPSYGYTF.